These T cell receptor beta chains were read from a single sample in a study of shared clonotypes between healthy human individuals. Method: immunoSEQ multiplex PCR; TCRdb's copy keeps in-frame clones and lacks some. Seen here are fewer than 2.5 million clones, roughly 93% observed once, and the top ten hold about 0.38%. The sequencing input was naive CD4+ T cells from PBMCs. These receptors all come from a young man in good health. Some clones in this sample may be carry-over from other donors' samples. Both conserved end residues are part of each CDR3. The D gene is left open where the match is weak. The size entry is marked missing in some rows and otherwise reads once, few, many or a size class.

CDR3aa	CDR3nt	v_gene	j_gene	abundance	d_gene
CSASPGQEAFF	TGCAGTGCTTCTCCGGGACAGGAAGCTTTCTTT	TRBV20-1	TRBJ1-1	.	TRBD1
CASSLAGTSGAYEQYF	TGTGCCAGCAGCTTAGCGGGGACTAGCGGGGCCTACGAGCAGTACTTC	TRBV7-2	TRBJ2-7	.	TRBD2
CASSETVQTYEQYF	TGTGCCAGCAGCGAGACAGTCCAAACCTACGAGCAGTACTTC	TRBV27	TRBJ2-7	.	.
CSVGEFEAGVWDTQYF	TGCAGCGTTGGGGAATTCGAGGCGGGAGTGTGGGATACGCAGTATTTT	TRBV29-1	TRBJ2-3	.	TRBD2
CASRIMGHPTDTQYF	TGTGCCAGCAGGATAATGGGACACCCCACAGATACGCAGTATTTT	TRBV6-4	TRBJ2-3	.	.
CAITVGTGSYEQYF	TGTGCCATTACGGTGGGGACTGGATCCTACGAGCAGTACTTC	TRBV2	TRBJ2-7	.	.
CATSRDSQDRVYNEQFF	TGTGCCACCAGCAGAGATTCCCAGGACAGGGTCTACAATGAGCAGTTCTTC	TRBV15	TRBJ2-1	.	TRBD1
CASTPPRTVGGLSNEQFF	TGCGCCAGCACCCCCCCCAGAACGGTTGGGGGTCTTTCCAATGAGCAGTTCTTC	TRBV4-1	TRBJ2-1	.	.
CASSIGAGDSYEQYF	TGTGCCAGTAGTATAGGGGCAGGGGATTCCTACGAGCAGTACTTC	TRBV19	TRBJ2-7	.	.
CASSVEGRMNTEAFF	TGTGCCAGCAGCGTCGAGGGACGGATGAACACTGAAGCTTTCTTT	TRBV9	TRBJ1-1	few	.
CASSLGTATYEQYF	TGCGCCAGCAGCTTGGGCACCGCGACCTACGAGCAGTACTTC	TRBV5-1	TRBJ2-7	.	.
CASSLGVSNYGYTF	TGCGCCAGCAGCTTGGGGGTGTCTAACTATGGCTACACCTTC	TRBV5-1	TRBJ1-2	.	.
CASSVSRSNEQFF	TGTGCCAGCAGCGTTTCCAGGTCCAATGAGCAGTTCTTC	TRBV11-3	TRBJ2-1	.	.
CASSQGLAGGETQYF	TGTGCCAGCAGCCAAGGTCTAGCGGGAGGAGAGACCCAGTACTTC	TRBV4-2	TRBJ2-5	.	TRBD2
CASSLAVGVEAFF	TGCGCCAGCAGCTTGGCGGTAGGGGTTGAAGCTTTCTTT	TRBV5-1	TRBJ1-1	.	.
CASSAPSGGGPTLEQYF	TGTGCCAGCAGCGCACCTTCGGGGGGAGGGCCTACCCTCGAGCAGTACTTC	TRBV7-3	TRBJ2-7	.	TRBD2
CASSLAPGLAGGRNTGELFF	TGTGCCAGCAGCCTAGCGCCGGGACTAGCGGGAGGGAGGAACACCGGGGAGCTGTTTTTT	TRBV4-2	TRBJ2-2	once	TRBD2
CASSLSFSSDRASTEAFF	TGTGCCAGCAGTTTATCCTTTAGTTCGGATAGGGCGAGCACTGAAGCTTTCTTT	TRBV28	TRBJ1-1	.	.
CASSNPQGLNTGELFF	TGTGCCAGCAGCAATCCCCAGGGGCTCAACACCGGGGAGCTGTTTTTT	TRBV11-2	TRBJ2-2	.	.
CATSRRGGPGRFPMNTEAFF	TGTGCCACCAGCAGGAGAGGGGGCCCGGGTCGCTTCCCGATGAACACTGAAGCTTTCTTT	TRBV15	TRBJ1-1	.	TRBD1
CASSYSQGAPFEQYF	TGTGCCAGCAGTTACTCACAGGGGGCGCCGTTTGAGCAGTACTTC	TRBV6-5	TRBJ2-7	.	TRBD1
CASSNPSGLGENEQFF	TGCGCCAGCAGCAACCCTAGCGGCCTAGGGGAGAATGAGCAGTTCTTC	TRBV5-1	TRBJ2-1	once	TRBD2
CASSSRRPRDSKLNTEAFF	TGTGCCAGCAGCAGTCGACGTCCCCGGGACAGCAAACTGAACACTGAAGCTTTCTTT	TRBV7-9	TRBJ1-1	.	TRBD1
CASRAGELSEQYF	TGTGCCAGCAGGGCGGGGGAGCTGAGCGAGCAGTACTTC	TRBV27	TRBJ2-7	.	TRBD2
CASRRQGLREQYF	TGTGCCAGCCGACGACAGGGCCTACGTGAGCAGTACTTC	TRBV28	TRBJ2-7	.	TRBD1
CASSLMGADTQYF	TGCGCCAGCAGCTTGATGGGTGCGGATACGCAGTATTTT	TRBV5-1	TRBJ2-3	.	.
CASIGRAEAFF	TGTGCCAGTATAGGCAGGGCTGAAGCTTTCTTT	TRBV19	TRBJ1-1	few	.
CASTYPGSSEAFF	TGTGCCAGCACCTACCCGGGATCTTCTGAAGCTTTCTTT	TRBV5-4	TRBJ1-1	.	.
CASSLFTTLEGYEQYF	TGTGCCAGCAGCTTATTTACGACCCTAGAGGGGTACGAGCAGTACTTC	TRBV5-6	TRBJ2-7	.	.
CASSLNRVGYNEQFF	TGTGCCAGCAGCTTAAACAGGGTGGGGTACAATGAGCAGTTCTTC	TRBV7-2	TRBJ2-1	once	.
CASTPGTGSYNEQFF	TGTGCCAGCACCCCCGGGACAGGAAGCTACAATGAGCAGTTCTTC	TRBV7-7	TRBJ2-1	.	TRBD1
CASSYGQVTGYTF	TGTGCCAGCAGTTATGGACAGGTCACTGGCTACACCTTC	TRBV6-5	TRBJ1-2	.	TRBD1
CASSLRGASVRGYTF	TGTGCCAGCAGTTTGAGGGGGGCCTCCGTTCGTGGCTACACCTTC	TRBV28	TRBJ1-2	.	.
CASSYSSRGVYGYTF	TGTGCCAGCAGTTACTCGTCCAGGGGAGTCTATGGCTACACCTTC	TRBV6-5	TRBJ1-2	.	.
CASSIYSGANVLTF	TGTGCCAGTAGTATTTACTCTGGGGCCAACGTCCTGACTTTC	TRBV19	TRBJ2-6	.	.
CASSLNRDPSYEQYF	TGTGCCAGTAGTCTAAACCGGGACCCCAGCTACGAGCAGTACTTC	TRBV19	TRBJ2-7	.	.
CASSLGGTGYGYTF	TGCGCCAGCAGCTTGGGAGGGACAGGGTATGGCTACACCTTC	TRBV5-1	TRBJ1-2	.	TRBD1
CASSGYRAQETQYF	TGTGCCAGCAGCGGATATCGGGCTCAAGAGACCCAGTACTTC	TRBV7-2	TRBJ2-5	.	.
CASRGTGGEQYF	TGTGCCAGCAGAGGGACAGGGGGAGAGCAGTACTTC	TRBV28	TRBJ2-7	.	TRBD1
CASSPPSGIRGEQFF	TGCGCCAGCAGCCCACCTAGCGGAATAAGGGGTGAGCAGTTCTTC	TRBV5-1	TRBJ2-1	.	TRBD2
CASSEWRGRSYNEQFF	TGTGCCAGCAGTGAATGGAGGGGCAGGAGCTACAATGAGCAGTTCTTC	TRBV25-1	TRBJ2-1	.	.
CASSLRGGSGNTIYF	TGTGCCAGCAGTTTGCGAGGGGGTTCTGGAAACACCATATATTTT	TRBV28	TRBJ1-3	.	.
CASRNDRAYSYGYTF	TGTGCCAGCAGAAACGACAGGGCGTATAGCTATGGCTACACCTTC	TRBV28	TRBJ1-2	.	TRBD1
CASSLEDRFNYGYTF	TGTGCCAGCAGCTTAGAGGACAGATTTAACTATGGCTACACCTTC	TRBV13	TRBJ1-2	.	.
CASSLAMDRNSPLHF	TGCGCCAGCAGCTTGGCCATGGACAGGAATTCACCCCTCCACTTT	TRBV5-1	TRBJ1-6	.	TRBD1
CAVRTDNQPQHF	TGTGCCGTCCGGACAGACAATCAGCCCCAGCATTTT	TRBV5-4	TRBJ1-5	.	.
CASSFPQGRAEAFF	TGTGCCAGCAGCTTCCCCCAGGGGAGGGCTGAAGCTTTCTTT	TRBV7-9	TRBJ1-1	few	.
CASTRVRTEAFF	TGTGCCAGCACCCGGGTGCGCACTGAAGCTTTCTTT	TRBV28	TRBJ1-1	.	.
CASSYRHHTAAFF	TGTGCCAGCAGTTACCGACATCACACGGCGGCTTTCTTT	TRBV6-5	TRBJ1-1	.	.
CASSFVPGSGEQFF	TGCGCCAGCAGCTTCGTCCCAGGGTCGGGTGAGCAGTTCTTC	TRBV5-1	TRBJ2-1	.	.
CASRETGVAYGYTF	TGTGCCAGCAGGGAAACAGGGGTAGCCTATGGCTACACCTTC	TRBV13	TRBJ1-2	.	TRBD1
CASSFTREQYF	TGTGCCAGCAGCTTCACTCGCGAGCAGTACTTC	TRBV11-2	TRBJ2-7	.	.
CASSPGPHGTGELFF	TGTGCCAGCAGCCCGGGACCTCACGGGACCGGGGAGCTGTTTTTT	TRBV11-3	TRBJ2-2	once	.